Each of the 5 T cell receptor beta chains below was sequenced from the same sample in a study of CD8 T cells in Susac syndrome. Random hexamers were used to reverse transcribe the RNA input (about 0.45 to 1 ug). TCRdb re-called the immunoSEQ multiplex PCR reads with MiXCR, one entry per CDR3 protein. The sample carries approximately 120,000 distinct CDR3 sequences, 85% to 95% recorded once. The sequenced sample consisted of CD8+ T cells from PBMCs. The receptors come from a human donor with multiple sclerosis.

The chain uses TRBV5-1 and TRBJ2-7; D is ambiguous. The V end lost 0 bases, the J end lost 6 bases, and 7 bases lay between the germline ends. Germline CDR1 SGHRS, CDR2 YFSETQ. The length of the CDR3 is 12 residues. The DNA for the CDR3 is TGCGCCAGCAGCTTGGTCCAGTCCGAGCAGTACTTC. As protein: CASSLVQSEQYF.

The CDR3 here is CASSSTLDNEQYF. CDR3 coding DNA: TGCGCCAGCAGCTCGACACTAGATAACGAGCAGTACTTC. The chain carries TRBV5-1 and TRBJ2-7, with D possibly matching TRBD2 (5 bases). The CDR3 runs 13 residues. The V gene's germline CDR1 is SGHRS and CDR2 YFSETQ. V was trimmed by 3 bases and J by 5 bases, leaving 12 bases between them.

The chain joins TRBV6-1 to TRBJ2-7, with a weak D call TRBD1 (5 bases). CDR3 length: 16 residues. V was shortened by 6 bases and J by 2 bases, with 20 bases between the two germline ends. CDR1 and CDR2 (germline): MNHNS, SASEGT. As DNA, the CDR3 is TGTGCCAGCAGCCTAGGTCCAGAAGGGGATCCCTACGAGCAGTACGTC. The encoded protein is CASSLGPEGDPYEQYV.

The genes are TRBV7-9 and TRBJ2-7; maybe TRBD1 (6 bases). The V gene's germline CDR1 is SEHNR and CDR2 FQNEAQ (reference sequence). The CDR3 runs to 14 residues. Trimming removed 5 bases from V and 2 bases from J, with 13 bases in between. The CDR3, as DNA: TGTGCCAGCAGCCTCACCACAGGGCCCTACGAGCAGTACGTC. It yields the protein CASSLTTGPYEQYV.

The CDR3 loop is CASSSLTSGTGETQYF. The CDR3 bases are TGTGCCAGCAGTTCCTTGACTAGCGGGACGGGGGAGACCCAGTACTTC. The genes are TRBV12-3 or TRBV12-4 and TRBJ2-5, with 11 bases fitting TRBD2. The CDR3 extends over 16 amino acids. V lost 4 bases to trimming and J lost 5 bases; unmatched junction nucleotides: 9.